This T cell receptor beta chain was sequenced during a study of technical replicates of blood from a handful of donors. Assay used: immunoSEQ multiplex PCR; TCRdb lists only in-frame clones, some missing. The repertoire holds about 93,000 clones, with 95% as singletons. As concerns this clone: The limits of the CDR3 on the DNA are not certain, so only TCRdb's listed CDR3 is given.

The sequenced sample consisted of T cells isolated from PBMCs. This TCR was recovered from a human donor in good health.

The chain's CDR3 is CASSSRRIEQFFGPGLPEQFF. The rearrangement joins TRBV27 to TRBJ2-1; the table's TRBD1 call for D was not verified on the DNA. The germline gives CDR1 MNHEY, CDR2 SMNVEV (reference sequence). The CDR3 length is 21 residues, termini included.